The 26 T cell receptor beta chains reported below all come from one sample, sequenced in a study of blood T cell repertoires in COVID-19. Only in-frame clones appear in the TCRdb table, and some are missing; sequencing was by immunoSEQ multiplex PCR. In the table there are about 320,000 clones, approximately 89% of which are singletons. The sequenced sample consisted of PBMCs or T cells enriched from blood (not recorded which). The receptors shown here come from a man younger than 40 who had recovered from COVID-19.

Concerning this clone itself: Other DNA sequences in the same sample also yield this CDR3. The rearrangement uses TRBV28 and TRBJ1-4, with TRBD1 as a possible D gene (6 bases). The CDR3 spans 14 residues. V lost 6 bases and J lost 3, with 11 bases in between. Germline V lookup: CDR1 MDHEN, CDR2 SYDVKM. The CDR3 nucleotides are TGTGCCAGCAGCTTGGGGGCCGCTAATGAAAAACTGTTTTTT. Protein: CASSLGAANEKLFF.

DNA for the CDR3: TGTGCCAGCCTAGACAGGGGCACTTATAGCAATCAGCCCCAGCATTTT. This gives the protein CASLDRGTYSNQPQHF. V and J are TRBV19 and TRBJ1-5, with TRBD1 matching 8 bases. CDR3 length: 16 residues. Germline-derived CDR1 and CDR2 are LNHDA and SQIVND (reference sequence). The V and J ends lost 9 bases and 0 bases, in that order; junction bases with no gene match: 10.

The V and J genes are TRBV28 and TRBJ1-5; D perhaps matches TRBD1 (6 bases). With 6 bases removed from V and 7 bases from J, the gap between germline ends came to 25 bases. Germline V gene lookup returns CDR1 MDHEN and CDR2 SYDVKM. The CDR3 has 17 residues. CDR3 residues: CASRTYRVALKLQPQHF. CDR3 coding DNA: TGTGCCAGCAGAACGTACAGGGTGGCCCTCAAGCTACAGCCCCAGCATTTT.

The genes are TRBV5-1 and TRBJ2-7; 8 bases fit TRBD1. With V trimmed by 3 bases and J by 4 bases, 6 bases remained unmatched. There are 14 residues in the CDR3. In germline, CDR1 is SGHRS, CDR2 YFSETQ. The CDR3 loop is CASSYGTGKYEQYF. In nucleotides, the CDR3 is TGCGCCAGCAGCTACGGGACAGGAAAGTACGAGCAGTACTTC.

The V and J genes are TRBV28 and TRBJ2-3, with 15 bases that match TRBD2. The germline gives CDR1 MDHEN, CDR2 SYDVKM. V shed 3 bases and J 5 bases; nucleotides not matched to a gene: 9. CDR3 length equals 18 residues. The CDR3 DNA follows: TGTGCCAGCAGTTTCGAGGGGACTAGCGGGGGGCCCAAAGATACGCAGTATTTT. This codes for CASSFEGTSGGPKDTQYF.

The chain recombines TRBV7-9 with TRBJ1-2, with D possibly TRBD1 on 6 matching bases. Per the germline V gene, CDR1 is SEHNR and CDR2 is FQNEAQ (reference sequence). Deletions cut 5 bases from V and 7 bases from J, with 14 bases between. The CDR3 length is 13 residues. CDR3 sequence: CASSPQGSGGYTF. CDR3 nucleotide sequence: TGTGCCAGCAGCCCACAGGGTTCAGGTGGCTACACCTTC. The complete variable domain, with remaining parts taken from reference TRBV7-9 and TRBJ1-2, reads DTGVSQNPRHKITKRGQNVTFRCDPISEHNRLYWYRQTLGQGPEFLTYFQNEAQLEKSRLLSDRFSAERPKGSFSTLEIQRTEQGDSAMYLCASSPQGSGGYTFGSGTRLTVV.

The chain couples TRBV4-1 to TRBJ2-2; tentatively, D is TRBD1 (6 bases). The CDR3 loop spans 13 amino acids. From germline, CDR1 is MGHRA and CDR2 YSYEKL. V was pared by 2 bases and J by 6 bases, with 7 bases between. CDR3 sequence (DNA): TGCGCCAGCAGCCAAACAGGGTCCGGGGAGCTGTTTTTT. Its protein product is CASSQTGSGELFF.

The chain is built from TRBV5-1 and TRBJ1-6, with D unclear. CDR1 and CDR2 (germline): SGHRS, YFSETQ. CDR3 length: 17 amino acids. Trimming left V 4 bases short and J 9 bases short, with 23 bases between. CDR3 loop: CASSMTGRAQIGSPLHF. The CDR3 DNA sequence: TGCGCCAGCAGCATGACCGGGAGAGCCCAAATCGGTTCACCCCTCCACTTT.

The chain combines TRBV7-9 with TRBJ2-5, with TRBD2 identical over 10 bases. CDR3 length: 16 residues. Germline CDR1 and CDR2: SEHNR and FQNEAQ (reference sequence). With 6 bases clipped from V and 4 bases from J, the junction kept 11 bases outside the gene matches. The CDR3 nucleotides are TGTGCCAGCAGTTCAAACCAGCGGGGGGGAGGAGAGACCCAGTACTTC. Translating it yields CASSSNQRGGGETQYF.

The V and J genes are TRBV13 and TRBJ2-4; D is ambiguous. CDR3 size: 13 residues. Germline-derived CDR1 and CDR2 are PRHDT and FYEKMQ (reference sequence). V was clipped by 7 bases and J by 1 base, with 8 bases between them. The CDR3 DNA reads TGTGCCAGCACCCTCTTCGCCAAAAACATTCAGTACTTC. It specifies CASTLFAKNIQYF.

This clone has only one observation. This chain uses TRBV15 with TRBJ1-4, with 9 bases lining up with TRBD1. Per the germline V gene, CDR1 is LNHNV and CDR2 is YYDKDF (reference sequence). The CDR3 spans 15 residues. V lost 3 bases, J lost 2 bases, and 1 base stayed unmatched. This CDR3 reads CATSRDRGTNEKLFF. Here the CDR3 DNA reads TGTGCCACCAGCAGGGACAGGGGCACTAATGAAAAACTGTTTTTT.

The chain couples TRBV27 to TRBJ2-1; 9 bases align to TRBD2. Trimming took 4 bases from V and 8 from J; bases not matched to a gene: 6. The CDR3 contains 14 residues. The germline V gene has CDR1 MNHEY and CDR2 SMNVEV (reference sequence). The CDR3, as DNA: TGTGCCAGCAGTTACCAAGCGGGGGGCTATGAGCAGTTCTTC. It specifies CASSYQAGGYEQFF.

The chain's CDR3 is CASTLGQGDEKLFF. CDR3 nucleotides: TGTGCCAGCACCCTGGGACAGGGGGATGAAAAACTGTTTTTT. The rearrangement links TRBV6-5 to TRBJ1-4; 11 nucleotides match TRBD1. Germline trimming cut 7 bases from V and 6 bases from J; bases unmatched to any gene: 4. CDR1 is MNHEY, CDR2 SVGAGI, per germline. CDR3 length: 14 residues.

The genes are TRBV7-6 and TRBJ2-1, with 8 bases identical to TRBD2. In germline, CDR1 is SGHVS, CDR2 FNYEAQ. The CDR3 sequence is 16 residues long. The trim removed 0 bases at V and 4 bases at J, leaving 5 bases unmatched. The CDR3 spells CASSLAVAGGYNEQFF. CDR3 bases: TGTGCCAGCAGCTTAGCGGTTGCGGGGGGATACAATGAGCAGTTCTTC.

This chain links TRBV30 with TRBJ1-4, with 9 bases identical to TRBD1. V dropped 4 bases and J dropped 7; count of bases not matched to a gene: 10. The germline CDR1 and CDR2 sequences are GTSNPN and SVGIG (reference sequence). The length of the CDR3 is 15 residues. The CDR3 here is CAWMKVGTGFEKLFF. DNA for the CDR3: TGTGCCTGGATGAAGGTCGGGACAGGGTTTGAAAAACTGTTTTTT.

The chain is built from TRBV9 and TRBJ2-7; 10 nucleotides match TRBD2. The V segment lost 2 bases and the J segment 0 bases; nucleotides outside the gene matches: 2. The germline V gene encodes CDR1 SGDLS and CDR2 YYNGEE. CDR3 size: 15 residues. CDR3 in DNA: TGTGCCAGCAGCGTTCTAGCGGGGGACTCCTACGAGCAGTACTTC. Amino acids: CASSVLAGDSYEQYF.

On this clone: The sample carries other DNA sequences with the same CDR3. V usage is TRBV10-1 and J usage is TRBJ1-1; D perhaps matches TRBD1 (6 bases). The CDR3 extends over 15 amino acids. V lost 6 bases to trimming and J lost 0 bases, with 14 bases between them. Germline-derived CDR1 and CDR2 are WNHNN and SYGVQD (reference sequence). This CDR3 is CASSPRQGLNTEAFF. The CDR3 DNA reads TGCGCCAGCAGCCCGAGGCAGGGGTTGAACACTGAAGCTTTCTTT.

The CDR3 region is CASSALQGFRETQYF. The CDR3 DNA reads as TGTGCCAGCAGCGCTCTGCAGGGGTTTCGAGAGACCCAGTACTTC. This chain joins TRBV9 and TRBJ2-5; a possible D gene is TRBD1 (6 bases). The CDR3 runs 15 residues. The V and J ends lost 3 bases and 4 bases respectively, with 16 bases between them. CDR1 and CDR2 from the germline V gene are SGDLS and YYNGEE.

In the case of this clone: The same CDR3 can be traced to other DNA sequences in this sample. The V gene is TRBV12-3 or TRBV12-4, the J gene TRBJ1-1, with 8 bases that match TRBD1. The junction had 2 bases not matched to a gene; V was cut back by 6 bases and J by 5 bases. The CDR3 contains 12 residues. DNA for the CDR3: TGTGCCAGCAGAACAGGGGGAACTGAAGCTTTCTTT. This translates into CASRTGGTEAFF.

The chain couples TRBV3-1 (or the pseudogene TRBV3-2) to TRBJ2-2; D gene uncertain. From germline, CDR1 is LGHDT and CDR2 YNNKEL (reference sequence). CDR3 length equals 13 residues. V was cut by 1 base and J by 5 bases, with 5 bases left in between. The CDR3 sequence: CASSQAGTGELFF. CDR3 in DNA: TGTGCCAGCAGCCAAGCAGGTACCGGGGAGCTGTTTTTT.

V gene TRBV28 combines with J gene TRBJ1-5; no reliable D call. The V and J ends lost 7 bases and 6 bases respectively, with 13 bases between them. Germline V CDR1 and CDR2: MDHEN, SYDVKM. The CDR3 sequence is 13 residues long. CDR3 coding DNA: TGTGCCAGCAATATTGCGGGGTTTCAGCCCCAGCATTTT. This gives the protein CASNIAGFQPQHF.

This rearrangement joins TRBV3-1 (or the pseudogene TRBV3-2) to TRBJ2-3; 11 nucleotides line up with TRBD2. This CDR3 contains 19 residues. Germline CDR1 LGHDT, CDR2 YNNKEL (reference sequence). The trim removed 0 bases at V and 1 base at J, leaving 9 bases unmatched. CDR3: CASSQDRGLADFGTDTQYF. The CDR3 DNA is TGTGCCAGCAGCCAAGATAGGGGACTAGCGGATTTTGGCACAGATACGCAGTATTTT.

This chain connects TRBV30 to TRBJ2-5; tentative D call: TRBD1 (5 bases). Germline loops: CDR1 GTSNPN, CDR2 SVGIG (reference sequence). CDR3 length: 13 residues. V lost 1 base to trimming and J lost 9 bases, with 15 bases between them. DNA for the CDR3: TGTGCCTGGAGTGAGAGGACATTGGGATCCCAGTACTTC. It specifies CAWSERTLGSQYF.

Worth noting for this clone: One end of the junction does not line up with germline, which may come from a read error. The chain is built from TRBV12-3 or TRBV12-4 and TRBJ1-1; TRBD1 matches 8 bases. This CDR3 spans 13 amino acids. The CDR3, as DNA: TGTGCCAGCAGTTTAGCCGGGACAGGCGTTCGACTCTTT. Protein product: CASSLAGTGVRLF.

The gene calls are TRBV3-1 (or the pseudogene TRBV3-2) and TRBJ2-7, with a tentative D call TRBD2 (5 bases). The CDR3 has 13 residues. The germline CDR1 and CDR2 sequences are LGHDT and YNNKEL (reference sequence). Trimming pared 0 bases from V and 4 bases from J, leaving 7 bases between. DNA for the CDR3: TGTGCCAGCAGCCAAGATCCGGGATACGAGCAGTACTTC. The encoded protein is CASSQDPGYEQYF.

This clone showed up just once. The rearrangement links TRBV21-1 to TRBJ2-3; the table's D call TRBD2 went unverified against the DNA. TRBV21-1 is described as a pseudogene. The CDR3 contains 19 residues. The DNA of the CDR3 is TGTGCCAGCAGCAAAGCGCGTGGGAGCCTAGCGGAGACCACAGATACGCAGTATTTT. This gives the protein CASSKARGSLAETTDTQYF.